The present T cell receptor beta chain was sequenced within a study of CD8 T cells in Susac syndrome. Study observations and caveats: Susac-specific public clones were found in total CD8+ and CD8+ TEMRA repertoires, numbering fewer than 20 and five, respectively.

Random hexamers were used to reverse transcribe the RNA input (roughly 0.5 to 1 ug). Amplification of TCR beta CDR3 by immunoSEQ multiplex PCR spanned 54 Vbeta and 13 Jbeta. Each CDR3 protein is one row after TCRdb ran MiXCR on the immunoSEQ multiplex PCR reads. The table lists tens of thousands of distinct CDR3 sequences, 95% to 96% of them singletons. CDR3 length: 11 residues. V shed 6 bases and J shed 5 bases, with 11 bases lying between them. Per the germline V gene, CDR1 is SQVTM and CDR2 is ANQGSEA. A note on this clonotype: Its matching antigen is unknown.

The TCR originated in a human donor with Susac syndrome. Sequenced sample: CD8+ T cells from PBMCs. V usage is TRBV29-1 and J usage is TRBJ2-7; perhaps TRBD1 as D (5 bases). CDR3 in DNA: TGCAGCGTGGAGCAGGGAAACGAGCAGTACTTC. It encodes CSVEQGNEQYF.